The following is a TCR beta chain sequence with its context. This sample stems from a study of blood T cell repertoires in COVID-19. Study context: From T cells, B-cell-depleted T cells, or PBMCs came the material, which was cDNA or gDNA.

This CDR3 is 14 amino acids long. Germline loops: CDR1 SGHVS, CDR2 FNYEAQ. V shed 5 bases and J 4 bases; nucleotides not matched to a gene: 7. TCRdb keeps only in-frame clones here, not all; method: immunoSEQ multiplex PCR. Here the sample spans some 120,000 clones, roughly 90% being singletons. The chain combines TRBV7-6 with TRBJ2-7; 8 positions match TRBD1. The specimen sequenced was peripheral blood. The receptor's source is a man aged 50 to 60 with acute or convalescent COVID-19. DNA for the CDR3: TGTGCCAGCAGCCCCGACAGGGGTAGTTACGAGCAGTACTTC. Its translation is CASSPDRGSYEQYF.